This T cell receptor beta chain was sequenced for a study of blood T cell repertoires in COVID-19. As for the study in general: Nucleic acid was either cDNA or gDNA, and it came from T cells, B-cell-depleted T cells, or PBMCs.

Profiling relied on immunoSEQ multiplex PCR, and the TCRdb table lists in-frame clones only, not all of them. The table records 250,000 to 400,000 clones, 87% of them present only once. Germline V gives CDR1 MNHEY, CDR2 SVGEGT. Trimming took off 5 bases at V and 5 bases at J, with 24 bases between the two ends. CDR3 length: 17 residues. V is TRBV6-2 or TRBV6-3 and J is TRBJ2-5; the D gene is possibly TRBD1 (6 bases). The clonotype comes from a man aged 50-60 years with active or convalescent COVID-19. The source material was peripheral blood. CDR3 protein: CASSGEGGRQPGETQYF. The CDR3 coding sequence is TGTGCCAGCAGTGGTGAAGGGGGTAGACAGCCGGGGGAGACCCAGTACTTC.